What follows are 26 T cell receptor beta chains derived from one specimen sequenced in a study of cytomegalovirus exposure and HLA in healthy donors. The PCR employed 60 Vbeta primers together with 13 Jbeta primers. Libraries were prepared by immunoSEQ multiplex PCR; TCRdb keeps only in-frame clonotypes and omits some of them. Here the sample spans approximately 160,000 clones, about two thirds being singletons. What was sequenced was PBMCs. These receptor sequences come from a woman between 18 and 29 years old in good health and CMV-seropositive.

The chain recombines TRBV6-1 with TRBJ2-2; D unclear. The CDR3 is 14 amino acids. Germline loops: CDR1 MNHNS, CDR2 SASEGT. V lost 8 bases and J lost 3, with 13 bases in between. The CDR3 DNA reads TGTGCCAGCCGGAGAATAATGGACACCGGGGAGCTGTTTTTT. The encoded protein is CASRRIMDTGELFF.

The rearrangement links TRBV29-1 to TRBJ1-1, with TRBD1 identical over 9 bases. V was pared by 6 bases and J by 1 base, with 3 bases of the junction left unmatched. Germline lookup yields CDR1 SQVTM and CDR2 ANQGSEA. This CDR3 comprises 13 residues. The CDR3 DNA sequence: TGCAGCGTCGGACAGGGGCAGAACACTGAAGCTTTCTTT. It encodes CSVGQGQNTEAFF.

This chain connects TRBV6-5 to TRBJ2-7; TRBD2 might be the D (6 bases). V gave up 8 bases and J gave up 3 bases, with 20 bases separating them. From germline, CDR1 is MNHEY and CDR2 SVGAGI. The CDR3 is 15 residues long. Here the CDR3 DNA reads TGTGCCAGCGCAACTCGGGAGCGACAGAGCTACGAGCAGTACTTC. Protein sequence: CASATRERQSYEQYF.

The chain has TRBV5-1 and TRBJ2-7, with a possible D match to TRBD1 (5 bases). There are 14 residues in the CDR3. Trimming removed 4 bases at V and 4 bases at J, with 15 bases between. Germline lookup yields CDR1 SGHRS and CDR2 YFSETQ. The CDR3 loop reads CASSQGVLTYEQYF. For the CDR3, the DNA is TGCGCCAGCAGCCAAGGGGTTTTAACGTACGAGCAGTACTTC.

This chain joins TRBV5-1 and TRBJ1-6; D may be TRBD1 (5 bases). The CDR3 totals 15 residues. Germline V lookup: CDR1 SGHRS, CDR2 YFSETQ. With 3 bases removed from V and 7 bases from J, the gap between germline ends came to 14 bases. The CDR3 is CASSWRDSTNSPLHF. CDR3 DNA sequence: TGCGCCAGCAGCTGGCGTGACAGCACAAATTCACCCCTCCACTTT.

The chain links TRBV4-1 to TRBJ2-7; D might be TRBD1 (5 bases). This CDR3 has 13 residues. Trimming took 0 bases from V and 5 from J, leaving 8 bases between them. The germline V gene encodes CDR1 MGHRA and CDR2 YSYEKL. The CDR3: CASSQDPGNEQYF. The CDR3 nucleotides are TGCGCCAGCAGCCAAGATCCAGGGAACGAGCAGTACTTC.

V gene TRBV5-4 combines with J gene TRBJ1-2; no definite D call. The CDR3 loop spans 15 amino acids. Germline CDR1 is SGHNT and CDR2 is YYREEE (reference sequence). V shed 0 bases and J shed 0 bases, with 9 bases lying between them. The CDR3 DNA sequence: TGTGCCAGCAGCTTGGTCGCCAGAACTAACTATGGCTACACCTTC. Protein: CASSLVARTNYGYTF. Full variable domain (missing parts from reference TRBV5-4 and TRBJ1-2): ETGVTQSPTHLIKTRGQQVTLRCSSQSGHNTVSWYQQALGQGPQFIFQYYREEENGRGNFPPRFSGLQFPNYSSELNVNALELDDSALYLCASSLVARTNYGYTFGSGTRLTVV.

The chain has TRBV11-2 and TRBJ2-5; 9 bases fit TRBD2. CDR1 and CDR2 (germline): SGHAT, FQNNGV. V was pared by 4 bases and J by 5 bases, with 11 bases of the junction left unmatched. CDR3 length: 16 amino acids. The chain's CDR3 is CASSSWDSAGGETQYF. As DNA, the CDR3 is TGTGCCAGCAGCTCCTGGGACTCAGCGGGAGGCGAGACCCAGTACTTC.

CDR3: CASSSPGTGRKEQYF. CDR3 nucleotide sequence: TGTGCCAGCAGTAGTCCCGGGACAGGGCGAAAAGAGCAGTACTTC. The chain has TRBV6-1 and TRBJ2-5; 9 nucleotides align to TRBD1. This CDR3 is built from 15 residues. Per the germline V gene, CDR1 is MNHNS and CDR2 is SASEGT. The V gene end was trimmed by 5 bases and the J gene end by 11 bases; junction bases not matched to a gene: 15.

The J gene is TRBJ1-5, the V gene TRBV7-8; D ambiguous. Germline assignment: CDR1 SGHVS and CDR2 FQNEAQ. This CDR3 has 13 residues. The ends were cut back, 1 base at V and 11 bases at J, with 12 bases in the middle. Written as DNA, the CDR3 is TGTGCCAGCAGCTTAGGTAGGGTGCGGGCCCAGCATTTT. Its translation: CASSLGRVRAQHF.

This clone was seen a handful of times. CDR3 residues: CATSRDPGESGETQYF. The CDR3 DNA sequence: TGTGCCACCAGCAGAGATCCTGGCGAATCGGGGGAGACCCAGTACTTC. This rearrangement joins TRBV15 to TRBJ2-5; D perhaps matches TRBD2 (5 bases). V dropped 0 bases and J dropped 5 bases, with 16 bases sitting between them. The CDR3 sequence is 16 residues long. CDR1 and CDR2 from the germline V gene are LNHNV and YYDKDF (reference sequence).

CDR3 loop: CASSRVTSGGAAALREQYF. Written as DNA, the CDR3 is TGTGCCAGCAGCCGAGTTACTAGCGGGGGGGCCGCAGCACTTCGCGAGCAGTACTTC. V is TRBV14 and J is TRBJ2-7; 13 bases map to TRBD2. This CDR3 spans 19 amino acids. Germline values: CDR1 SGHDN, CDR2 FVKESK. V dropped 4 bases and J dropped 6; count of bases not matched to a gene: 18.

This chain links TRBV2 with TRBJ2-3; no clear D. The CDR3 is made up of 11 amino acids. V lost 5 bases and J 6 bases, leaving 6 bases between the germline ends. Looked up from germline, CDR1 is SNHLY and CDR2 is FYNNEI. CDR3 nucleotides: TGTGCCAGCAGTCCCGGGGATACGCAGTATTTT. As protein: CASSPGDTQYF.

The chain employs TRBV6-6 and TRBJ2-7; TRBD1 matches 9 bases. The CDR3 is 15 residues long. V was clipped by 0 bases and J by 2 bases; unmatched bases: 2. Looked up from germline, CDR1 is MNHNY and CDR2 is SVGAGI (reference sequence). Here the CDR3 reads CASSYSDRGTYEQYF. CDR3 in DNA: TGTGCCAGCAGTTACTCGGACAGGGGAACCTACGAGCAGTACTTC.

J is TRBJ2-7 and V is TRBV5-1, with 8 bases that match TRBD1. Germline lookup yields CDR1 SGHRS and CDR2 YFSETQ. The CDR3 consists of 15 residues. V dropped 4 bases and J dropped 3; count of bases not matched to a gene: 9. The CDR3 region has the DNA TGCGCCAGCAGCCAAAACAGGGGGGCTGGCTACGAGCAGTACTTC. It translates to CASSQNRGAGYEQYF.

This clone was recorded once. The chain recombines TRBV19 with TRBJ2-7; the match to TRBD2 covers 8 bases. From germline, CDR1 is LNHDA and CDR2 SQIVND (reference sequence). Trimming took 4 bases from V and 6 from J; bases not matched to a gene: 11. This CDR3 region has 15 residues. For the CDR3, the DNA is TGTGCCAGTAGTACAGGGACTAGAGGTTCGGGCGAGCAGTACTTC. It translates to CASSTGTRGSGEQYF.

A word on this clone: Relative to the germline gene, one junction end is altered; a read error may explain this. V usage is TRBV30 and J usage is TRBJ1-3, with 7 bases that match TRBD1. This CDR3 region has 13 residues. The V gene's germline CDR1 is GTSNPN and CDR2 SVGIG (reference sequence). The CDR3 coding sequence is TGTACCTGGAGTGGGGACAGAGGAAACACCATATATTTT. Amino acid sequence: CTWSGDRGNTIYF.

This chain uses TRBV5-1 with TRBJ1-2, with 7 bases fitting TRBD1. This CDR3 has 14 residues. Germline V gives CDR1 SGHRS, CDR2 YFSETQ. The V and J ends lost 0 bases and 6 bases, in that order; junction bases with no gene match: 5. DNA for the CDR3: TGCGCCAGCAGCTTGGCCCACAGGGGCGATGGCTACACCTTC. This codes for CASSLAHRGDGYTF.

This clone has a handful of counts. An end of the junction does not agree with germline; a read error may underlie this. This chain connects TRBV27 to TRBJ1-2; D gene ambiguous. Germline CDR1 and CDR2: MNHEY and SMNVEV (reference sequence). CDR3 length: 14 amino acids. CDR3 nucleotides: TGTGCCAGCAGTCTATCGGGCAGAAACTATGGCTACACCTTC. Its protein product is CASSLSGRNYGYTF.

The chain uses TRBV4-1 and TRBJ2-4, with D possibly being TRBD2 (5 bases). The CDR3 runs 13 residues. V lost 2 bases to trimming and J lost 15 bases, with 17 bases between them. The V gene's germline CDR1 is MGHRA and CDR2 YSYEKL. The CDR3 protein is CASSQYRDRKMYF. The CDR3 DNA follows: TGCGCCAGCAGCCAATACCGGGATCGGAAAATGTACTTC.

CDR3 nucleotides: TGTGCCAGCAGCCAAACCGCGCCCGGCGGGGAGGGGCAAGAGACCCAGTACTTC. The encoded protein is CASSQTAPGGEGQETQYF. The J gene is TRBJ2-5, the V gene TRBV4-2, with 7 bases fitting TRBD2. This CDR3 comprises 18 residues. Germline V gene data show CDR1 as LGHNA and CDR2 as YNFKEQ. The J segment lost 2 bases and the V segment lost 2 bases, leaving 14 bases of the junction unmatched.

J is TRBJ2-1 and V is TRBV6-6; D unclear. This CDR3 is 10 amino acids long. Germline V gene lookup returns CDR1 MNHNY and CDR2 SVGAGI (reference sequence). V dropped 5 bases and J dropped 8 bases, with 4 bases sitting between them. Here the CDR3 DNA reads TGTGCCAGCAGTGAGTATGAGCAGTTCTTC. It specifies CASSEYEQFF.

Points on this clone: A junction end diverges from the germline sequence, so it may reflect a read error. The chain employs TRBV7-7 and TRBJ2-5; 7 bases align to TRBD1. This CDR3 spans 15 amino acids. Germline CDR1 reads SSHAT; CDR2 reads FNYEAQ (reference sequence). The CDR3 reads CASSPGTAVKETQYF. CDR3 in DNA: TGTGCTAGCAGCCCGGGGACAGCTGTTAAGGAGACCCAGTACTTC.

This chain uses TRBV30 with TRBJ1-1, with D unresolved. Germline CDR1 and CDR2: GTSNPN and SVGIG (reference sequence). The CDR3 sequence is 11 residues long. Trimming shortened V by 8 bases and J by 12 bases, and 19 bases separated the two germline ends. The CDR3 coding sequence is TGTGCCGGCGGCCGTGGACGGGGTACTTTCTTT. The encoded protein is CAGGRGRGTFF.

CDR3 protein: CASSIAGGAQHYGYTF. Written as DNA, the CDR3 is TGTGCCAGTAGTATTGCGGGGGGAGCCCAGCACTATGGCTACACCTTC. The rearrangement joins TRBV19 to TRBJ1-2; D possibly corresponds to TRBD1 (5 bases). Germline loops: CDR1 LNHDA, CDR2 SQIVND (reference sequence). The V gene lost 3 bases and the J gene lost 3 bases, with 17 bases spanning the gap. The CDR3 runs 16 residues. The whole variable domain, filled in from reference TRBV19 and TRBJ1-2, reads DGGITQSPKYLFRKEGQNVTLSCEQNLNHDAMYWYRQDPGQGLRLIYYSQIVNDFQKGDIAEGYSVSREKKESFPLTVTSAQKNPTAFYLCASSIAGGAQHYGYTFGSGTRLTVV.

V usage is TRBV7-3 and J usage is TRBJ2-1; 10 bases agree with TRBD1. The J segment lost 7 bases and the V segment lost 1 base, leaving 7 bases of the junction unmatched. Germline CDR1 is SGHTA and CDR2 is FQGTGA. The CDR3 is 16 residues long. The DNA for the CDR3 is TGTGCCAGCAGCTTAAAACCGGGGACAGGGGTAAATGAGCAGTTCTTC. The encoded protein is CASSLKPGTGVNEQFF.